This T cell receptor beta chain stems from a study of OX40 agonist ivuxolimab in advanced cancers. Findings and limits, study-wide: In CD8+ T cells, expanded clones were on average more numerous than in CD4+. Both blood CD4+ and CD8+ T cells showed clonal growth by week 6 at 0.1 to 3.0 mg/kg. Among the lowest peripheral clonal expansion occurred in 0.1-3.0 mg/kg partial responders.

Concerning this clone itself: Its antigen is unknown.

Some clones are missing from TCRdb's copy, which holds only in-frame ones; the method was immunoSEQ multiplex PCR. Among around 86,000 clones listed, roughly 82% were seen once. The germline V gene has CDR1 SGHVS and CDR2 FNYEAQ. V was clipped by 4 bases and J by 5 bases; unmatched bases: 1. This CDR3 has 13 amino acids. The TCR comes from an adult with an advanced solid tumor such as melanoma, head and neck, liver or kidney cancer. The gene calls are TRBV7-6 and TRBJ1-5; 8 bases are shared with TRBD1. Specimen: CD4+ or CD8+ T cells sorted from blood, collected in a trial of the OX40 agonist ivuxolimab. The CDR3 region is CASSSTGDQPQHF. CDR3 bases: TGTGCCAGCAGCTCGACAGGGGATCAGCCCCAGCATTTT.